This T cell receptor (beta chain) was profiled in a study of blood T cell repertoires in COVID-19. This clone was counted only a few times. The table came from immunoSEQ multiplex PCR; TCRdb's copy has only in-frame clones and leaves some out. The repertoire holds tens of thousands of clones, with around four fifths as singletons. Germline CDR1 SGHKS, CDR2 YYEKEE (reference sequence). This CDR3 spans 16 amino acids. Unmatched junction bases numbered 9, after V lost 3 bases and J lost 7 bases. The gene calls are TRBV5-5 and TRBJ1-6; 8 bases are shared with TRBD1. The origin of this receptor is a man between 65 and 85 years old with acute or convalescent COVID-19. Material for sequencing was peripheral blood. CDR3 in amino acids: CASSSQGARGNSPLHF. The CDR3 nucleotides read TGTGCCAGCAGCTCTCAGGGGGCCCGCGGGAATTCACCCCTCCACTTT. The variable domain in full, completed from reference TRBV5-5 and TRBJ1-6, reads DAGVTQSPTHLIKTRGQQVTLRCSPISGHKSVSWYQQVLGQGPQFIFQYYEKEERGRGNFPDRFSARQFPNYSSELNVNALLLGDSALYLCASSSQGARGNSPLHFGNGTRLTVT.